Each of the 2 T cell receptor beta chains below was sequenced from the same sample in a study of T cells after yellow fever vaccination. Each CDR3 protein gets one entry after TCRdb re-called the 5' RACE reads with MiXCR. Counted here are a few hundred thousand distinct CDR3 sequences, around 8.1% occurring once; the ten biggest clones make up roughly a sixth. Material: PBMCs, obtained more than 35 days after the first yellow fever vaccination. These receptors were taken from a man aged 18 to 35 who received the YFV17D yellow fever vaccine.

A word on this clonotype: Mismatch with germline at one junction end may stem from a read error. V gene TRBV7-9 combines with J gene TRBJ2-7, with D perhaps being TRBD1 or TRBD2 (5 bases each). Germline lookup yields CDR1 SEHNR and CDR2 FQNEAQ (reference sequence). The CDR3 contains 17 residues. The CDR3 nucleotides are TGTTCCAGCAGCTTAAGTTCCTTCCCGGGACGGATCTACGAGCAGTACTTC. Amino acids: CSSSLSSFPGRIYEQYF. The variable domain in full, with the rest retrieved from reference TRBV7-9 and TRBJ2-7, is DTGVSQNPRHKITKRGQNVTFRCDPISEHNRLYWYRQTLGQGPEFLTYFQNEAQLEKSRLLSDRFSAERPKGSFSTLEIQRTEQGDSAMYLCSSSLSSFPGRIYEQYFGPGTRLTVT.

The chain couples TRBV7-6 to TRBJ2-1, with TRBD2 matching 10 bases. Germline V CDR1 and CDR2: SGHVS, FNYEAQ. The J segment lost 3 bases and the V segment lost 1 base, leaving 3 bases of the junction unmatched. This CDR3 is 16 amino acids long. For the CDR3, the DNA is TGTGCCAGCAGCTTAGGTAGCGGGGGGATCTACAATGAGCAGTTCTTC. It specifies CASSLGSGGIYNEQFF.